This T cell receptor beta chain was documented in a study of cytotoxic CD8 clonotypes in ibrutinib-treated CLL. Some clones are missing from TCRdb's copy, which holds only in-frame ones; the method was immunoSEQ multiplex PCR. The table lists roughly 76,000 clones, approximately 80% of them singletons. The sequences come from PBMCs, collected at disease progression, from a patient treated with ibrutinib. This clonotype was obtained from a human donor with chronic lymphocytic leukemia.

The CDR3 nucleotides read TGTGCCAGCAGTTTATCCAGGGAGACCTACGAGCAGTACTTC. It is translated as CASSLSRETYEQYF. This chain uses TRBV27 with TRBJ2-7, with D perhaps TRBD1 or TRBD2 (5 bases each). Trimming took 0 bases from V and 2 from J, leaving 8 bases between them. This CDR3 has 14 amino acids. The germline CDR1 and CDR2 sequences are MNHEY and SMNVEV (reference sequence).